This T cell receptor (beta chain) was recovered during a study of cytomegalovirus exposure and HLA in healthy donors. Turning to the study itself: Out of fewer than 400 genotyped donors, about 80% belonged to the Caucasian-associated ancestry cluster.

As to this clone: Its antigen is undetermined.

Study observations and caveats: Some highly shared sequence variants likely arose as a pipeline artifact. In a later analysis, at a false discovery rate of 0.05, roughly 16,000 TCR beta sequences matched HLA alleles.

These donors, healthy bone marrow donors, were studied. V dropped 3 bases and J dropped 9 bases, with 9 bases sitting between them. This CDR3 has 12 residues. Germline V lookup: CDR1 SGHVS, CDR2 FQNEAQ. The primer mix had 60 Vbeta and 13 Jbeta primers. Produced via immunoSEQ multiplex PCR; TCRdb's table is partial and in-frame only. The data hold approximately 40,000 clones, with 86% observed a single time. The rearrangement links TRBV7-8 to TRBJ2-1; no clear D. The specimen was PBMCs. The source of this sequence is a woman between 35 and 50 years old in good health and CMV-seropositive. DNA of the CDR3: TGTGCCAGCAGCTTTCTCGGTAGTGAGCAGTTCTTC. The encoded protein is CASSFLGSEQFF.